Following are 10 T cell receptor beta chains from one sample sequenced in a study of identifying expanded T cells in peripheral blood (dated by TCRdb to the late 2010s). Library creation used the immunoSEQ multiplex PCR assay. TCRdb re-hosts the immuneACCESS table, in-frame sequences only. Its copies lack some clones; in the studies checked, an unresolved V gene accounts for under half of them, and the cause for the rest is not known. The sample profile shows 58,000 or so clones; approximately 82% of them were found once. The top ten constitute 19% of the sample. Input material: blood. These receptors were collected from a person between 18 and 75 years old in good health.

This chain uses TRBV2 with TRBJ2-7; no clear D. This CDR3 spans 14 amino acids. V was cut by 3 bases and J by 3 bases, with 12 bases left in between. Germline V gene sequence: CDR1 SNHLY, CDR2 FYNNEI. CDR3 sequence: CASSEMVQNYEQYV. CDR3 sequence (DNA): TGTGCCAGCAGTGAGATGGTCCAGAACTACGAGCAGTACGTC.

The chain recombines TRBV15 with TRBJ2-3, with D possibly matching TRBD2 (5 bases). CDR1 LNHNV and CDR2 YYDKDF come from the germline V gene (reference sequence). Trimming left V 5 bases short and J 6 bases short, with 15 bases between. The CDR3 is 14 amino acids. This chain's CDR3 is CATSPTLTGDTQYF. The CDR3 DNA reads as TGTGCCACCAGCCCTACGCTTACGGGGGATACGCAGTATTTT.

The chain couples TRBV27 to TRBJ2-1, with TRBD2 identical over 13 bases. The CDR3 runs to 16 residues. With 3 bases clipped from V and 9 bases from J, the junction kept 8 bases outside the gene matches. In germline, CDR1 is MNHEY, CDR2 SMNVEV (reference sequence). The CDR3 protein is CASSFRLGLAGVEQFF. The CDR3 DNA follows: TGTGCCAGCAGTTTTAGGCTCGGACTAGCGGGAGTTGAGCAGTTCTTC.

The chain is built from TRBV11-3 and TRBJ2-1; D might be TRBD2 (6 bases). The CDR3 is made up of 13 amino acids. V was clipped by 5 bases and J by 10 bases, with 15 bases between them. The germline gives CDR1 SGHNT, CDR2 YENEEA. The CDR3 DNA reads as TGTGCCAGCAGCCCCGGGGGACCCTCGGAGCAGTTCTTC. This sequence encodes CASSPGGPSEQFF.

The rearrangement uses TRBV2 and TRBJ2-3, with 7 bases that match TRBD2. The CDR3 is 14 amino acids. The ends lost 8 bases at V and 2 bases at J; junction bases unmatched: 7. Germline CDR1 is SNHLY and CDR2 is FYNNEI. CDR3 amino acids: CASRQRGYTDTQYF. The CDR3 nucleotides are TGTGCCAGCCGCCAGCGGGGCTACACAGATACGCAGTATTTT.

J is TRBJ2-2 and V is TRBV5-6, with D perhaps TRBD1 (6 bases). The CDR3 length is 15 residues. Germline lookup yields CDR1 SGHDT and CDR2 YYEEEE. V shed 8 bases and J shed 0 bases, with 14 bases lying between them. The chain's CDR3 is CARIKGVTNTGELFF. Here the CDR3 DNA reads TGTGCCAGGATAAAGGGGGTAACGAACACCGGGGAGCTGTTTTTT.

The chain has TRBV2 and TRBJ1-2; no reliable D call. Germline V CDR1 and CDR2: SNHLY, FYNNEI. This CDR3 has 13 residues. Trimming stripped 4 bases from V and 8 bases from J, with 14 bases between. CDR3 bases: TGTGCCAGCAGTGTACAGCTACTGAGGGGCTACACCTTC. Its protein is CASSVQLLRGYTF. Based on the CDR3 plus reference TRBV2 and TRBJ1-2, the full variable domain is EPEVTQTPSHQVTQMGQEVILRCVPISNHLYFYWYRQILGQKVEFLVSFYNNEISEKSEIFDDQFSVERPDGSNFTLKIRSTKLEDSAMYFCASSVQLLRGYTFGSGTRLTVV.

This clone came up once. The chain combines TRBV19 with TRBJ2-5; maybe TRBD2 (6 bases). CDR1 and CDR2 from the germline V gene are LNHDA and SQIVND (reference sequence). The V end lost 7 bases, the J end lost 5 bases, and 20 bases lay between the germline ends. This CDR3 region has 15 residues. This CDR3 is CASTNSGPVGETQYF. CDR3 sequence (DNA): TGTGCCAGTACCAATAGCGGACCGGTCGGGGAGACCCAGTACTTC. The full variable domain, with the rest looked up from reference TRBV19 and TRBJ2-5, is DGGITQSPKYLFRKEGQNVTLSCEQNLNHDAMYWYRQDPGQGLRLIYYSQIVNDFQKGDIAEGYSVSREKKESFPLTVTSAQKNPTAFYLCASTNSGPVGETQYFGPGTRLLVL.

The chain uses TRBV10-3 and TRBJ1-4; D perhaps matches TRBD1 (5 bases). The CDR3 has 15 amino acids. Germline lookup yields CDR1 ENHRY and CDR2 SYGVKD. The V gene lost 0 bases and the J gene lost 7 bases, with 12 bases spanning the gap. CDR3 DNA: TGTGCCATCAGTGAGTCGCCCGCGGGGGGTGAAAAACTGTTTTTT. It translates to CAISESPAGGEKLFF.

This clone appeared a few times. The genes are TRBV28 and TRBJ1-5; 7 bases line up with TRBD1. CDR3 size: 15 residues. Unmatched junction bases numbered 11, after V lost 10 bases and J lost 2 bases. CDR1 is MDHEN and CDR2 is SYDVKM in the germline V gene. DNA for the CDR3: TGTGCCACCCACCCGACAGGGTCGGGCAATCAGCCCCAGCATTTT. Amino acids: CATHPTGSGNQPQHF. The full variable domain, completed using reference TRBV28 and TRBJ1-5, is DVKVTQSSRYLVKRTGEKVFLECVQDMDHENMFWYRQDPGLGLRLIYFSYDVKMKEKGDIPEGYSVSREKKERFSLILESASTNQTSMYLCATHPTGSGNQPQHFGDGTRLSIL.